This T cell receptor beta chain was retrieved from a study of blood T cell repertoires in COVID-19. Study details: The cDNA or gDNA used as material had been derived from T cells, B-cell-depleted T cells, or PBMCs.

The germline V gene has CDR1 SGDLS and CDR2 YYNGEE. This CDR3 spans 11 amino acids. V was shortened by 3 bases and J by 3 bases, with 3 bases between the two germline ends. Those who participated ranged in age from about 18 to 89 years and resided in about 24 US areas. Recovery among Cohort 3 donors was established by two negative PCRs, clearance, or symptom resolution. Original data processing: Amplification of reference gene primers was used by the study to estimate nucleated cell counts. Sequencing used immunoSEQ multiplex PCR; TCRdb keeps in-frame clones, though not all of them. V and J calls and clone size are those listed in that table; D and trimming were worked out from the DNA. This table holds about 300,000 clones, roughly 86% found once.

The chain uses TRBV9 and TRBJ2-5, with D unresolved. Specimen: PBMCs or T cells enriched from blood (not recorded which). The source of this sequence is a woman aged 18-30 years who had recovered from COVID-19. The CDR3 sequence is CASSAEETQYF. DNA of the CDR3: TGTGCCAGCAGCGCGGAAGAGACCCAGTACTTC.